These T cell receptor beta chains were read from a single sample in a study of blood T cell repertoires in COVID-19. The method was immunoSEQ multiplex PCR; TCRdb's version includes in-frame clones alone and lacks a portion of them. Here the sample spans around 24,000 clones, 85% to 90% being singletons. Sequenced: peripheral blood. The source is a woman aged 55-75 years with active COVID-19. Each CDR3 is given without its conserved first and last residue. Each record gives: D gene, clone size, V gene, J gene, CDR3 protein. The D gene is left open where the match is weak. Clone size, where shown, is once, few, many, or a class for clones that have expanded.

>TRBD2|once|TRBV24-1|TRBJ2-3
ATSGTGTRGVDTQY
>-|-|TRBV4-1|TRBJ1-5
ASSQDRRQGNQPQH
>-|once|TRBV28|TRBJ2-7
ASSSTGYGTLYEQY
>TRBD1|-|TRBV5-1|TRBJ2-7
ASSMDRNEQY
>-|-|TRBV15|TRBJ2-2
ATNRGTDTGELF
>TRBD2|-|TRBV6-4|TRBJ2-1
ASKRLAANNEQF
>-|-|TRBV4-1|TRBJ1-5
ASSQEAGWEGNQPQH
>TRBD2|-|TRBV2|TRBJ2-1
ASRPGGSYNEQF
>-|few|TRBV19|TRBJ2-1
ASSLVAGEQF
>-|-|TRBV6-5|TRBJ2-3
ASSRGADTQY
>TRBD1|-|TRBV3-1/TRBV3-2|TRBJ2-7
ASSPGDRQGEQY
>TRBD2|-|TRBV10-2|TRBJ2-3
ASGDRGRFADTQY
>TRBD2|-|TRBV5-5|TRBJ2-2
ASSHSKLAGALTGELF
>TRBD1|-|TRBV18|TRBJ1-1
ASSPPDRVEAF
>TRBD2|-|TRBV3-1/TRBV3-2|TRBJ2-3
ASSRRLAGGSDTQY
>-|-|TRBV7-9|TRBJ2-7
ASSLGVTGEQY
>TRBD2|-|TRBV5-1|TRBJ2-5
ASSDRGEQETQY
>TRBD1|few|TRBV4-1|TRBJ1-3
ASSQPPGTAGNTIY
>-|-|TRBV10-3|TRBJ2-2
AISGSHRDTGELF
>-|once|TRBV12-3/TRBV12-4|TRBJ2-7
ASSLRVPEQY
>-|-|TRBV7-9|TRBJ2-5
ASSRNQIGGLAETQY
>-|-|TRBV7-9|TRBJ2-7
ASSLGISGRVDEQY
>-|few|TRBV27|TRBJ1-5
ASRHRDSNQPQH
>-|-|TRBV3-1/TRBV3-2|TRBJ1-1
ASSQGEGWTEAF
>-|-|TRBV10-3|TRBJ2-2
AISDRVGGELF
>TRBD1|-|TRBV28|TRBJ1-3
ASSFPGQGRNTIY
>TRBD1|-|TRBV7-9|TRBJ2-3
ASSHGQGEGDTQY
>-|few|TRBV19|TRBJ2-7
ASGLRPVGY
>-|-|TRBV19|TRBJ1-5
ASSKSVFGGGAEAPQH
>TRBD2|-|TRBV3-1/TRBV3-2|TRBJ2-1
ASSQDPLSGSSYNEQF
>TRBD1|-|TRBV10-3|TRBJ1-6
AISGAGTGNNSPLH
>TRBD1|-|TRBV12-3/TRBV12-4|TRBJ1-2
ASRRQGYGYT
>-|-|TRBV10-1|TRBJ2-3
ASSSGLYRDTQY
>TRBD1|-|TRBV29-1|TRBJ2-3
SGQGADTDTQY
>TRBD1|-|TRBV7-9|TRBJ1-2
ASSSRDRDNYGYT
>TRBD1|-|TRBV5-1|TRBJ1-1
ASSWALGQGTEAF
>-|-|TRBV4-3|TRBJ2-5
ASSQEQSGYQETQY
>-|-|TRBV28|TRBJ2-3
ASSKTGQSTDTQY